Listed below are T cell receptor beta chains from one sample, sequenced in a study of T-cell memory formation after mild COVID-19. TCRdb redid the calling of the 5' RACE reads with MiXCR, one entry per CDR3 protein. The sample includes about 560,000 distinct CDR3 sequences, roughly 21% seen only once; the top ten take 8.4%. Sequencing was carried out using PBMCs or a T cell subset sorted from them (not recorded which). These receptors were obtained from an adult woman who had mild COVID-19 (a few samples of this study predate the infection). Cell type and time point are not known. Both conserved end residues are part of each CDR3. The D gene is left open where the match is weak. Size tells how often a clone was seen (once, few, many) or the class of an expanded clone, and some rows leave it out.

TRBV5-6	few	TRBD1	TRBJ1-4	TGTGCCAGCAGCTTCCTCGGACAGGGCGGTGAAAAACTGTTTTTT	CASSFLGQGGEKLFF
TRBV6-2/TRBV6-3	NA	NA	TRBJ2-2	TGTGCCAGCAGTTACTCCCCCGGGGAGCTGTTTTTT	CASSYSPGELFF
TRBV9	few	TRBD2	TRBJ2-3	TGTGCCAGCAGCGTAGTTGGTAGCGGGAGGGACACAGATACGCAGTATTTT	CASSVVGSGRDTDTQYF
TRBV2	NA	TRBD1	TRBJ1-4	TGTGCCAGCAGGGACAGGGCATCAGGTGAAAAACTGTTTTTT	CASRDRASGEKLFF
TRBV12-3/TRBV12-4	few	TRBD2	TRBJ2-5	TGTGCCAGCAGAACTCTAGCGGGGGCCGGGGAGACCCAGTACTTC	CASRTLAGAGETQYF
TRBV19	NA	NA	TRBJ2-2	TGTGCCAGTAGTATGAAGGGAGGTTGGACCGGGGAGCTGTTTTTT	CASSMKGGWTGELFF
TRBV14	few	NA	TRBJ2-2	TGTGCCAGCAGCCAACAGACAGTGGGAACCGGGGAGCTGTTTTTT	CASSQQTVGTGELFF
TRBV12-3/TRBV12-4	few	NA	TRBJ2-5	TGTGCCAGCAGTTTAGTGATCGGCCAAGAGACCCAGTACTTC	CASSLVIGQETQYF
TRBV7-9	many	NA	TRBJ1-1	TGTGCCAGCAGCTCACCGGTCAACCTTCGAAACACTGAAGCTTTCTTT	CASSSPVNLRNTEAFF
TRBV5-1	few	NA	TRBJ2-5	TGCGCCAGCAGCTTAGTGGGAAAAGAAGAGACCCAGTACTTC	CASSLVGKEETQYF
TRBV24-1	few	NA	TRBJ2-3	TGTGCCACCAGTGATTTGCGGGCGAGCACAGATACGCAGTATTTT	CATSDLRASTDTQYF
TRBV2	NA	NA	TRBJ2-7	TGTGCCAGCAGTCCCCCGGGACGTACGGCCGAGCAGTACTTC	CASSPPGRTAEQYF
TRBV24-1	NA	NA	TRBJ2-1	TGTGCCACCAGTGATTTGGGTAGCAATGAGCAGTTCTTC	CATSDLGSNEQFF
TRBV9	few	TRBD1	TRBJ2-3	TGTGCCAGCAGCTCGTGGACAGGGGCAGGCACAGATACGCAGTATTTT	CASSSWTGAGTDTQYF
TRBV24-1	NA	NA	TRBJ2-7	TGTGCCACCAGTGATTACAGGACTCCCTACGAGCAGTACTTC	CATSDYRTPYEQYF
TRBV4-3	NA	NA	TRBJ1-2	TGCGCCAGCAGCCAAGCTATGACCCTCTCCCGGAATGGCTACACCTTC	CASSQAMTLSRNGYTF
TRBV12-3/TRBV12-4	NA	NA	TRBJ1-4	TGTGCCAGCAGTTCATATGAAAAACTGTTTTTT	CASSSYEKLFF
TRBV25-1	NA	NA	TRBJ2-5	TGTGCCAGCAGTGAGATAGGGACCCAGTACTTC	CASSEIGTQYF
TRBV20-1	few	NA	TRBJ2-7	TGCAGTGCCAGGTGGGGCAACGAGCAGTACTTC	CSARWGNEQYF
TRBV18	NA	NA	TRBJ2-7	TGTGCCAGCTCACCGAGCCCAGGCGCCTACGAGCAGTACTTC	CASSPSPGAYEQYF
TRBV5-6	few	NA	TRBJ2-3	TGTGCCAGCAGCTTGTTAGCGGTGGTCGTCGATACGCAGTATTTT	CASSLLAVVVDTQYF
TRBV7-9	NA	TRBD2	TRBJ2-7	TGTGCCAGCAGCCCAGAGGGACTAGCGGCGTTTAGACAGTACTTC	CASSPEGLAAFRQYF
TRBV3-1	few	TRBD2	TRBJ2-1	TGTGCCAGCAGCCAAGGGTGGCGGGAGGGCAATGAGCAGTTCTTC	CASSQGWREGNEQFF
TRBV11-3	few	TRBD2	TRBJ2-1	TGTGCCAGCAGCCCATTGGACGGGACTAGCGGGTTTAAAAATGAGCAGTTCTTC	CASSPLDGTSGFKNEQFF
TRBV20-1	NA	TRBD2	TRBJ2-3	TGCAGTGCCCGGACTAGCGGGAGAGATACGCAGTATTTT	CSARTSGRDTQYF
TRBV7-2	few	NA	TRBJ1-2	TGTGCCAGCAGCTTTGCCGGGACGGTCAACTATGGCTACACCTTC	CASSFAGTVNYGYTF
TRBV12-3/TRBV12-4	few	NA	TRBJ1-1	TGTGCCAGCAGTTTGAGCAGGCTGGACACTGAAGCTTTCTTT	CASSLSRLDTEAFF
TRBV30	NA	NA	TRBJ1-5	TGTGCCTGGAGTCGGGAACAGATCAATCAGCCCCAGCATTTT	CAWSREQINQPQHF
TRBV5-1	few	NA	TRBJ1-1	TGCGCCAGCAGCTTGGTTCTGATGAACACTGAAGCTTTCTTT	CASSLVLMNTEAFF
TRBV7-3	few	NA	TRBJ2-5	TGTGCCAGCAGCTTAGGCCGGGGGGCTGGGGAGACCCAGTACTTC	CASSLGRGAGETQYF
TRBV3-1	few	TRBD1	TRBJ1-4	TGTGCCAGCAGCGGAAGGGGGCTAGCTAATGAAAAACTGTTTTTT	CASSGRGLANEKLFF
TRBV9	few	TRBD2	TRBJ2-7	TGTGCCAGCAGCATGTTCCCATCGACTAGCGGGAGCTCCTACGAGCAGTACTTC	CASSMFPSTSGSSYEQYF
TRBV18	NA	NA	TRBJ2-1	TGTGCCAGCTCACCGACTAGTTATAGCGATGAGCAGTTCTTC	CASSPTSYSDEQFF
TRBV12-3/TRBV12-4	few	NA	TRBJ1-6	TGTGCCAGCAGTTTAGCGCTGGGGTCACCCCTCCACTTT	CASSLALGSPLHF
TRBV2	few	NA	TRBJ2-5	TGTGCCAGCAGCGCCATCGGGCCGCGCGGGGAGACCCAGTACTTC	CASSAIGPRGETQYF
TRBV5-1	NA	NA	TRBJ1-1	TGCGCCAGCAGCTTGGATGGGAGGGGCTCCAGGGGCACTGAAGCTTTCTTT	CASSLDGRGSRGTEAFF
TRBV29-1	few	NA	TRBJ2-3	TGCAGCGTTGAAAAGGCCGGGGTAACAGATACGCAGTATTTT	CSVEKAGVTDTQYF
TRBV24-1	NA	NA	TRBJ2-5	TGTGCCACCAGTGATCCCGGCTTTACCTGGGAGACCCAGTACTTC	CATSDPGFTWETQYF
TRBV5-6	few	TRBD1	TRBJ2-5	TGTGCCAGCAGCTCGATAGGACAGGGGGACCAAGAGACCCAGTACTTC	CASSSIGQGDQETQYF
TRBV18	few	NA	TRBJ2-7	TGTGCCAGCTCACCACGGAACGAAAACTACGAGCAGTACTTC	CASSPRNENYEQYF
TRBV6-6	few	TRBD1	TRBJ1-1	TGTGCCAGCAGTGGGGGACAGGGACGGACTGAAGCTTTCTTT	CASSGGQGRTEAFF
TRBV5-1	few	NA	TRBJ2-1	TGCGCCAGCAGCTTCGTGGGGCAGGACAATGAGCAGTTCTTC	CASSFVGQDNEQFF
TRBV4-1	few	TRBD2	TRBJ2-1	TGCGCCAGCAGCCAAGATAGTAGCGGGGCCTACAATGAGCAGTTCTTC	CASSQDSSGAYNEQFF
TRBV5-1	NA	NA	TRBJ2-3	TGCGCCAGCAGCCCCCATTACAGGGAGGGCAAAGATACGCAGTATTTT	CASSPHYREGKDTQYF
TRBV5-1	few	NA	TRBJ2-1	TGCGCCAGCAGCGGCGGGATGTCCTCGTTCACCTACAATGAGCAGTTCTTC	CASSGGMSSFTYNEQFF
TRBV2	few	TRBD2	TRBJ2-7	TGTGCCACCAGTAGCGGGGGGGCCTACGAGCAGTACTTC	CATSSGGAYEQYF
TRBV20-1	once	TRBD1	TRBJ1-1	TGCAGTGCTAGAGATATACAGGGGATTGAAGCTTTCTTT	CSARDIQGIEAFF